The next 29 T cell receptor beta chains were all read from a single sample in a study of cytomegalovirus exposure and HLA in healthy donors. Some clones are missing from TCRdb's copy, which holds only in-frame ones; the method was immunoSEQ multiplex PCR. This sample has some 110,000 clones, with around 88% found just once. The sequenced material came from PBMCs. These receptors all stem from a man aged 18 to 29 in good health and CMV-seronegative.

The genes are TRBV7-6 and TRBJ2-7; perhaps TRBD2 as D (7 bases). V dropped 6 bases and J dropped 1 base, with 16 bases sitting between them. Germline values: CDR1 SGHVS, CDR2 FNYEAQ. There are 15 residues in the CDR3. The CDR3 DNA is TGTGCCAGCAGTCAGGGGAGGGTAGGATCCTACGAGCAGTACTTC. It specifies CASSQGRVGSYEQYF. The variable domain in full, with the rest retrieved from reference TRBV7-6 and TRBJ2-7, is GAGVSQSPRYKVTKRGQDVALRCDPISGHVSLYWYRQALGQGPEFLTYFNYEAQQDKSGLPNDRFSAERPEGSISTLTIQRTEQRDSAMYRCASSQGRVGSYEQYFGPGTRLTVT.

This chain joins TRBV7-9 and TRBJ2-7; 11 bases align to TRBD2. V shed 5 bases, J shed 4 bases, and the junction held 10 bases outside the gene matches. Germline assignment: CDR1 SEHNR and CDR2 FQNEAQ (reference sequence). The CDR3 sequence is 16 residues long. This CDR3 is CASSLDSGRALYEQYF. In DNA, the CDR3 is TGTGCCAGCAGCCTGGATAGCGGGAGGGCCCTTTACGAGCAGTACTTC.

The CDR3 spells CASSLGGSGRPYNEQFF. The CDR3 DNA reads TGCGCCAGCAGCTTGGGTGGTAGCGGGAGACCCTACAATGAGCAGTTCTTC. J is TRBJ2-1 and V is TRBV5-1, with TRBD2 identical over 9 bases. The CDR3 extends over 17 amino acids. Germline CDR1 is SGHRS and CDR2 is YFSETQ. V lost 0 bases to trimming and J lost 2 bases; unmatched junction nucleotides: 6.

This clone was detected only once. V is TRBV6-5 and J is TRBJ2-3; 9 bases agree with TRBD2. The CDR3 covers 15 residues. J was trimmed by 1 base and V by 8 bases; bases with no gene match: 7. The germline CDR1 and CDR2 sequences are MNHEY and SVGAGI. The CDR3 DNA is TGTGCCAGCGGGGTAGCGGGGGAGGGCACAGATACGCAGTATTTT. It codes for CASGVAGEGTDTQYF.

This chain uses TRBV30 with TRBJ1-5; the D gene is possibly TRBD1 (6 bases). Trimming left V 4 bases short and J 3 bases short, with 13 bases between. There are 14 residues in the CDR3. The germline V gene has CDR1 GTSNPN and CDR2 SVGIG (reference sequence). The CDR3 region is CAWKGGGVNQPQHF. CDR3 DNA sequence: TGTGCCTGGAAGGGGGGGGGTGTCAATCAGCCCCAGCATTTT.

This chain connects TRBV6-4 to TRBJ1-1; D unresolved. Trimming shortened V by 0 bases and J by 1 base, and 9 bases separated the two germline ends. The CDR3 loop spans 15 amino acids. Germline lookup yields CDR1 MRHNA and CDR2 SNTAGT. The CDR3 DNA reads TGTGCCAGCAGTGACTCGCAGGCGCCGAACACTGAAGCTTTCTTT. It translates to CASSDSQAPNTEAFF.

V and J are TRBV5-1 and TRBJ2-7; 7 positions match TRBD1. Trimming took 1 base from V and 0 from J; bases not matched to a gene: 4. Germline V gene lookup returns CDR1 SGHRS and CDR2 YFSETQ. The CDR3 totals 15 residues. The CDR3: CASSLNRDSSYEQYF. The CDR3 bases are TGCGCCAGCAGCTTGAACCGGGACAGCTCCTACGAGCAGTACTTC.

This chain uses TRBV6-1 with TRBJ1-1; D may be TRBD1 (5 bases). Trimming pared 4 bases from V and 4 bases from J, leaving 16 bases between. Germline-derived CDR1 and CDR2 are MNHNS and SASEGT. CDR3 size: 15 residues. The CDR3 DNA reads as TGTGCCAGCAGTGGAGTCGAAGGGGTAACCACTGAAGCTTTCTTT. Translated: CASSGVEGVTTEAFF.

The chain joins TRBV11-2 to TRBJ2-2; tentatively, D is TRBD2 (5 bases). From germline, CDR1 is SGHAT and CDR2 FQNNGV. This CDR3 comprises 15 residues. Trimming shortened V by 5 bases and J by 7 bases, and 17 bases separated the two germline ends. The CDR3 nucleotides read TGTGCCAGCAGCCCGCCCCGGACTTACAGCGGGGAGCTGTTTTTT. Its translation is CASSPPRTYSGELFF.

V usage is TRBV5-1 and J usage is TRBJ2-3; TRBD1 matches at 10 bases. From germline, CDR1 is SGHRS and CDR2 YFSETQ. CDR3 size: 15 residues. Trimming at V came to 4 bases and at J to 1 base, leaving 3 bases not matched to a gene. The CDR3 DNA reads as TGCGCCAGCAGCCCCGGGACAGGGGGCACAGATACGCAGTATTTT. As protein: CASSPGTGGTDTQYF.

The chain couples TRBV7-8 to TRBJ2-7, with 9 bases that match TRBD1. The J segment lost 5 bases and the V segment lost 5 bases, leaving 7 bases of the junction unmatched. Germline assignment: CDR1 SGHVS and CDR2 FQNEAQ. The CDR3 sequence is 14 residues long. The CDR3 DNA sequence: TGTGCCAGCAGCCCCGGGACAGGGCTACACGAGCAGTACTTC. Its protein is CASSPGTGLHEQYF.

The chain links TRBV6-1 to TRBJ2-7, with 15 bases matching TRBD2. The CDR3 totals 14 residues. The germline V gene has CDR1 MNHNS and CDR2 SASEGT. Losses at the gene ends were 6 bases for V and 4 bases for J; bases not matched to a gene: 1. The CDR3 loop is CASRGTSGRYEQYF. The DNA for the CDR3 is TGTGCCAGCAGAGGGACTAGCGGGAGGTACGAGCAGTACTTC.

This clone was observed a handful of times. The chain is built from TRBV7-2 and TRBJ2-5, with TRBD2 matching 9 bases. Germline V CDR1 and CDR2: SGHTA, FQGNSA. CDR3 size: 18 residues. The ends lost 1 base at V and 1 base at J; junction bases unmatched: 10. The CDR3 spells CASSLGSGSRGAQETQYF. For the CDR3, the DNA is TGTGCCAGCAGCTTAGGTAGCGGGAGTCGGGGTGCCCAAGAGACCCAGTACTTC.

This rearrangement joins TRBV6-5 to TRBJ2-2, with 9 bases fitting TRBD2. CDR1 MNHEY and CDR2 SVGAGI come from the germline V gene. The junction had 9 bases not matched to a gene; V was cut back by 7 bases and J by 6 bases. The CDR3 runs 15 residues. The CDR3 DNA reads as TGTGCCAGCACCCGGGGTAGCGGGAGTGCCGGGGAGCTGTTTTTT. Translated, it gives CASTRGSGSAGELFF.

Only a few counts were recorded for this clone. This chain uses TRBV14 with TRBJ2-1, with D uncertain. The germline V and J ends were trimmed by 5 bases and 9 bases, with 14 bases remaining between them. Germline V CDR1 and CDR2: SGHDN, FVKESK. The CDR3 has 13 amino acids. CDR3 protein: CASSNSRISEQFF. The DNA of the CDR3 is TGTGCCAGCAGCAACTCTAGGATCAGTGAGCAGTTCTTC. Complete variable domain (other parts from reference TRBV14 and TRBJ2-1): EAGVTQFPSHSVIEKGQTVTLRCDPISGHDNLYWYRRVMGKEIKFLLHFVKESKQDESGMPNNRFLAERTGGTYSTLKVQPAELEDSGVYFCASSNSRISEQFFGPGTRLTVL.

The V and J genes are TRBV19 and TRBJ2-3, with TRBD2 matching over 9 bases. CDR1 and CDR2 from the germline V gene are LNHDA and SQIVND (reference sequence). Trimming removed 1 base from V and 1 base from J; junction bases left unmatched: 9. This CDR3 contains 18 residues. CDR3 sequence reads: CASSIATGTSRRTDTQYF. CDR3 coding DNA: TGTGCCAGTAGTATAGCCACTGGGACTAGCCGACGCACAGATACGCAGTATTTT. The entire variable domain, with the rest obtained from reference TRBV19 and TRBJ2-3, is as follows: DGGITQSPKYLFRKEGQNVTLSCEQNLNHDAMYWYRQDPGQGLRLIYYSQIVNDFQKGDIAEGYSVSREKKESFPLTVTSAQKNPTAFYLCASSIATGTSRRTDTQYFGPGTRLTVL.

V is TRBV5-1 and J is TRBJ1-4; 7 bases map to TRBD1. This CDR3 is built from 17 residues. In germline, CDR1 is SGHRS, CDR2 YFSETQ. With 2 bases clipped from V and 4 bases from J, the junction kept 11 bases outside the gene matches. The CDR3 DNA reads TGCGCCAGCAGCTTAGAATCACAGGGGCCCTTTAATGAAAAACTGTTTTTT. It specifies CASSLESQGPFNEKLFF.

The chain links TRBV6-6 to TRBJ2-2; 8 nucleotides align to TRBD1. V was pared by 6 bases and J by 5 bases, with 5 bases of the junction left unmatched. Germline V gene sequence: CDR1 MNHNY, CDR2 SVGAGI (reference sequence). The CDR3 has 14 residues. The CDR3 DNA reads TGTGCCAGCAGCCGAACAGGGGGAACCGGGGAGCTGTTTTTT. Residues: CASSRTGGTGELFF.

The V and J genes are TRBV19 and TRBJ1-3, with D unresolved. There are 13 residues in the CDR3. The germline CDR1 and CDR2 sequences are LNHDA and SQIVND (reference sequence). The V end lost 3 bases, the J end lost 0 bases, and 3 bases lay between the germline ends. CDR3 region: CASSIISGNTIYF. CDR3 in DNA: TGTGCCAGTAGTATCATCTCTGGAAACACCATATATTTT. The full variable domain, rest sourced from reference TRBV19 and TRBJ1-3, is DGGITQSPKYLFRKEGQNVTLSCEQNLNHDAMYWYRQDPGQGLRLIYYSQIVNDFQKGDIAEGYSVSREKKESFPLTVTSAQKNPTAFYLCASSIISGNTIYFGEGSWLTVV.

In its sample, this clone ranks as medium-sized. The CDR3 loop reads CASSDGGRGADTQYF. Here the CDR3 DNA reads TGTGCCAGCAGTGACGGGGGGAGAGGCGCAGATACGCAGTATTTT. The chain has TRBV6-4 and TRBJ2-3; a weak D match, TRBD2 (6 bases). CDR3 length: 15 amino acids. V was cut by 2 bases and J by 4 bases, with 13 bases left in between. The germline CDR1 and CDR2 sequences are MRHNA and SNTAGT.

The rearrangement links TRBV6-1 to TRBJ2-3; D gene uncertain. This CDR3 region has 12 residues. Germline V lookup: CDR1 MNHNS, CDR2 SASEGT. V was cut by 4 bases and J by 3 bases, with 5 bases left in between. In nucleotides, the CDR3 is TGTGCCAGCAGTGCACAGACAGATACGCAGTATTTT. Its protein is CASSAQTDTQYF.

V usage is TRBV5-4 and J usage is TRBJ1-1, with unresolved D. V dropped 4 bases and J dropped 1 base, with 17 bases sitting between them. Per germline, CDR1 SGHNT and CDR2 YYREEE (reference sequence). This CDR3 is built from 16 residues. CDR3 residues: CASSHGVREANTEAFF. CDR3 in DNA: TGTGCCAGCAGCCACGGGGTGCGTGAGGCGAACACTGAAGCTTTCTTT.

J is TRBJ2-6 and V is TRBV2; 7 bases line up with TRBD2. CDR1 and CDR2 from the germline V gene are SNHLY and FYNNEI. The length of the CDR3 is 16 residues. V trimming: 6 bases; J trimming: 2 bases; junction bases outside the gene matches: 7. In DNA, the CDR3 is TGTGCCAGCAGACCGTCGGGGAGGGCTGGGGCCAACGTCCTGACTTTC. As protein: CASRPSGRAGANVLTF.

The V call is TRBV5-5, the J call TRBJ1-2; D perhaps matches TRBD1 (6 bases). This CDR3 region has 13 residues. Trimming shortened V by 5 bases and J by 3 bases, and 11 bases separated the two germline ends. The germline gives CDR1 SGHKS, CDR2 YYEKEE (reference sequence). This chain's CDR3 is CASSLQGDYGYTF. The CDR3 DNA sequence: TGTGCCAGCAGTTTACAGGGAGACTATGGCTACACCTTC.

This rearrangement joins TRBV5-4 to TRBJ2-1, with D possibly TRBD1 on 6 matching bases. CDR3 length: 15 residues. Germline assignment: CDR1 SGHNT and CDR2 YYREEE (reference sequence). V was shortened by 2 bases and J by 7 bases, with 16 bases between the two germline ends. DNA of the CDR3: TGTGCCAGCAGCTTTAGGGGGTACCCCCGAAATGAGCAGTTCTTC. This translates into CASSFRGYPRNEQFF.

The chain is built from TRBV7-9 and TRBJ2-4; 9 positions agree with TRBD1. The CDR3 is 17 amino acids. Germline V gene sequence: CDR1 SEHNR, CDR2 FQNEAQ (reference sequence). V shed 5 bases and J 3 bases; nucleotides not matched to a gene: 11. The CDR3 region has the DNA TGTGCCAGCAGCCATCAACGGACAGGGGCCTACAAAAACATTCAGTACTTC. This encodes CASSHQRTGAYKNIQYF. Drawing the rest from reference TRBV7-9 and TRBJ2-4, the complete variable domain is DTGVSQNPRHKITKRGQNVTFRCDPISEHNRLYWYRQTLGQGPEFLTYFQNEAQLEKSRLLSDRFSAERPKGSFSTLEIQRTEQGDSAMYLCASSHQRTGAYKNIQYFGAGTRLSVL.

This clone has only a few counts. This chain uses TRBV7-2 with TRBJ1-5; D may be TRBD1 (6 bases). CDR3 length equals 16 residues. The germline CDR1 and CDR2 sequences are SGHTA and FQGNSA. Trimming removed 1 base at V and 5 bases at J, with 15 bases between. In DNA, the CDR3 is TGTGCCAGCAGCTTAGGGGTGGGACACGGGTATCAGCCCCAGCATTTT. Translating gives CASSLGVGHGYQPQHF.

The chain employs TRBV5-6 and TRBJ1-2, with D perhaps TRBD1 (5 bases). From germline, CDR1 is SGHDT and CDR2 YYEEEE. The CDR3 totals 14 residues. Deletions cut 5 bases from V and 4 bases from J, with 15 bases between. The CDR3 spells CASRAGGGPYGYTF. CDR3 nucleotides: TGTGCCAGCAGGGCTGGGGGGGGACCCTATGGCTACACCTTC.

The chain is built from TRBV5-4 and TRBJ1-2; 10 bases map to TRBD1. Germline CDR1 reads SGHNT; CDR2 reads YYREEE (reference sequence). This CDR3 is 14 amino acids long. Losses at the gene ends were 0 bases for V and 5 bases for J; bases not matched to a gene: 1. CDR3 sequence reads: CASSLGQGAYGYTF. The CDR3 DNA reads TGTGCCAGCAGCTTGGGACAGGGGGCATATGGCTACACCTTC.